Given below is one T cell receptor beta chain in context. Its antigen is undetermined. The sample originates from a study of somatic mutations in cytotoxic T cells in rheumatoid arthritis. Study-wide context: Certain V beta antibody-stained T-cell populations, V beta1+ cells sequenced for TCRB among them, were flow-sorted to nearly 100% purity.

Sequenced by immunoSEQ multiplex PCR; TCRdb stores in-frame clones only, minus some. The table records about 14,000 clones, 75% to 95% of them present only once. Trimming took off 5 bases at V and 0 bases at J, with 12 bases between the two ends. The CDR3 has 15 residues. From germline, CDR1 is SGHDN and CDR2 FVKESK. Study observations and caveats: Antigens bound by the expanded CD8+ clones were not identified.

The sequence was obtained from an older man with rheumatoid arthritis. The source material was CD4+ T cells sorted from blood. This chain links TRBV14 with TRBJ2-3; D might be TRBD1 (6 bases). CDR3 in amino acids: CASSEQGTSTDTQYF. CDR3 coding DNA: TGTGCCAGCAGCGAACAGGGAACTAGCACAGATACGCAGTATTTT. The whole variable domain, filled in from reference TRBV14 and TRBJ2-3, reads EAGVTQFPSHSVIEKGQTVTLRCDPISGHDNLYWYRRVMGKEIKFLLHFVKESKQDESGMPNNRFLAERTGGTYSTLKVQPAELEDSGVYFCASSEQGTSTDTQYFGPGTRLTVL.